This T cell receptor beta chain appears in the sequencing data of a study of Tregs in tolerant kidney transplant recipients. For the study at large: The nonmyeloablative bone marrow transplants came from related graft donors, with transient mixed chimerism.

Sequencing used immunoSEQ multiplex PCR; TCRdb keeps in-frame clones, though not all of them. The repertoire consists of fewer than 20,000 clones, with around 49% occurring once and the leading ten covering about 3.5%. Broader study findings: Donor-specific Treg expansion exceeded global Treg expansion in tolerant patients, suggesting antigen drive.

In its sample, this clone was seen a few times. Its specificity is unknown. Germline V gene data show CDR1 as SGHNT and CDR2 as YYREEE (reference sequence). Trimming cost V 2 bases and J 5 bases; bases outside gene matches: 3. The CDR3 totals 13 residues. Recipient PBMCs carried a CFSE label and met irradiated graft donor PBMCs for five to seven days before FACS sorting. Here the sequenced sample was CD4+ T cells from blood cultured with allogeneic cells, taken before the transplant. This chain joins TRBV5-4 and TRBJ1-2, with 7 bases lining up with TRBD1. This TCR was sampled from a human patient who received a combined kidney and bone marrow transplant. CDR3 DNA: TGTGCCAGCAGCTTCCCGGGACAGTATGGCTACACCTTC. Translating gives CASSFPGQYGYTF.